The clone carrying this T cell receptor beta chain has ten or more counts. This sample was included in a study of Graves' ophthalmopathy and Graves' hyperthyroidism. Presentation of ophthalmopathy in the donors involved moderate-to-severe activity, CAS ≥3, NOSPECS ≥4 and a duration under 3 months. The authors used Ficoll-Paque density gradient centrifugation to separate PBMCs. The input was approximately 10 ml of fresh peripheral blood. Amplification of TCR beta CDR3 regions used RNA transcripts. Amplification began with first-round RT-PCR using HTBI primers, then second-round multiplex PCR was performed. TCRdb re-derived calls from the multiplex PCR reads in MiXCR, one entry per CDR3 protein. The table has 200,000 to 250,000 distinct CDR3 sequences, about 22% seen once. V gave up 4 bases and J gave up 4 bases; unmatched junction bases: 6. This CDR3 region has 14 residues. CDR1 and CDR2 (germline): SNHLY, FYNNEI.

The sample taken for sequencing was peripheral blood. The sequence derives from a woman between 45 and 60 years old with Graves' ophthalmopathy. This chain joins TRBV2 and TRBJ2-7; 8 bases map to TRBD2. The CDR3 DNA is TGTGCCAGCAGTGCACTAGCGGTCATTTACGAGCAGTACTTC. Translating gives CASSALAVIYEQYF.